This T cell receptor beta chain came from a study of blood T cell repertoires in COVID-19 (dated by TCRdb to the early 2020s). As for the study more broadly: The collaborator samples originated in the United States, Italy and Spain and spanned the acute and convalescent phases of COVID-19. The prospective study material was composed of cDNA or gDNA derived from T cells, B-cell-depleted T cells, or PBMCs. Deeply sampled blood TCRbeta repertoires from subjects exposed to, actively infected with, or recovered from COVID-19 were included in the dataset. The repertoires were made available in a free public database intended to serve as a resource for research on the immune response to SARS-CoV-2. Samples came from the ongoing ImmuneRACE study (first 160 participants) plus 1,254 subjects from 6 global collaborators. Nearly every sample came with metadata listing a de-identified subject ID, COVID-19 status, age in years and sex. Where HLA class I and class II types were available, the types were taken from metadata supplied by the sample provider, not from assay-based typing.

Whole blood was collected in K2EDTA tubes by collaborating institutions according to the institutions' own protocols. For TCRbeta analysis, collaborator samples were shipped as frozen whole blood, as isolated PBMCs, or as DNA extracted from either sample type. The CDR3 contains 16 residues, cysteine and phenylalanine counted. CDR3 DNA only is kept here, 48 bases in frame from base 1. Looking up the germline V gene yields CDR1 SGHVS and CDR2 FNYEAQ. The V and J ends are trimmed by 1 base and 2 bases, leaving 12 bases between them. Here is what the overall study found, with its caveats: How much clinical and demographic metadata was included differed by source and by participant, and the metadata was provided uncurated.

This clone appeared a single time. This clone's antigen is unknown. Base-call qualities are not available, and no considerably larger clone is one nucleotide away. The immunoSEQ Assay, a bias-controlled multiplex PCR, was used to amplify TCRbeta CDR3 regions from genomic DNA. The original pipeline was this. The number of nucleated cells in each sample was estimated from the amplification of reference gene primers within the assay. Sequence reads were collapsed and filtered to measure the absolute abundance of every unique TCRbeta CDR3 rearrangement. For each sample, productive Simpson clonality was calculated as the square root of Simpson's diversity index over productive rearrangements. TCRdb obtained this table from immuneACCESS and retained in-frame rearrangements with V and J assigned. These tables miss some clones; where compared with another copy, unresolved V genes account for less than half of the shortfall, and the remainder is unexplained. V and J calls and clone size are copied from that table; D and trimming were computed from the DNA. The sample yields over 100,000 clones; around 80% were counted once. The ten largest clones capture about 4.5% of the sample.

Source material: peripheral blood. The source of this sequence is a human donor in a cohort sampled during active or convalescent COVID-19. The sequence joins TRBV7-6 to TRBJ1-3; a tentative D call is TRBD1 (5 bases match). In nucleotide form, the sequence is TGTGCCAGCAGCTTAGAAATTTTGACAGCTGGAAACACCATATATTTT. This gives the protein CASSLEILTAGNTIYF.